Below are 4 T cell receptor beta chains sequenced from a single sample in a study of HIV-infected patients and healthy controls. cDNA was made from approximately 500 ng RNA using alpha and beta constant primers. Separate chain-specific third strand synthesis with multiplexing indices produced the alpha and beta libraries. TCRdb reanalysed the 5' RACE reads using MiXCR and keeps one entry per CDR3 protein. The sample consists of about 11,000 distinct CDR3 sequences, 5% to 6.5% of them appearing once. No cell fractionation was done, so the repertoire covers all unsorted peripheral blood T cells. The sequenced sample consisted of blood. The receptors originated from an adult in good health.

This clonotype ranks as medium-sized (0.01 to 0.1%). The CDR3 coding sequence is TGCGCCAGCAGCTTGGTACCGGGACAGGGCCTTAGCTCCTACAATGAGCAGTTCTTC. Protein sequence: CASSLVPGQGLSSYNEQFF. The rearrangement uses TRBV5-1 and TRBJ2-1, with TRBD1 matching over 9 bases. The trim removed 0 bases at V and 0 bases at J, leaving 10 bases unmatched. The CDR3 length is 19 residues. Germline CDR1 reads SGHRS; CDR2 reads YFSETQ.

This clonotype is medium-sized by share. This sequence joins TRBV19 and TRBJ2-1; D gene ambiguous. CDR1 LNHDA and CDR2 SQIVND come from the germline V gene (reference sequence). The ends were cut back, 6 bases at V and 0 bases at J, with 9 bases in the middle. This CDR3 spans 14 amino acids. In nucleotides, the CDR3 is TGTGCCAGTAGCGCGATGAGCTCCTACAATGAGCAGTTCTTC. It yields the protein CASSAMSSYNEQFF.

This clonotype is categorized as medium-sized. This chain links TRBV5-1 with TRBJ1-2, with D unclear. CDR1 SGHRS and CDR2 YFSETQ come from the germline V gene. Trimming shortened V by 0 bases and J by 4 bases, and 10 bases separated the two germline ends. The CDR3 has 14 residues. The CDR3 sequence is CASSLGSTSYGYTF. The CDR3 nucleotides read TGCGCCAGCAGCTTGGGTAGTACTTCCTATGGCTACACCTTC.

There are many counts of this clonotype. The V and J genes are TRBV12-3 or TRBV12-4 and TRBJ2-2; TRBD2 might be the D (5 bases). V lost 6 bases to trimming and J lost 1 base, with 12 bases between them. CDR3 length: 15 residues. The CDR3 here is CASSLRRGNTGELFF. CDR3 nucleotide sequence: TGTGCCAGCAGCCTTCGCCGGGGGAACACCGGGGAGCTGTTTTTT.